Listed here is a single TCR beta chain. This specimen includes other DNA sequences encoding the same CDR3. Ages ranged from about 18 to 89 years, with residence in 24 US areas. In Cohort 3, a recovered donor had either two negative PCRs, clearance, or symptom resolution. This entry comes from a study of blood T cell repertoires in COVID-19. Study overall: Acute-phase and convalescent COVID-19 samples originated in the United States, Italy and Spain. Sample material is recorded as cDNA or gDNA derived from T cells, B-cell-depleted T cells, or PBMCs.

The protocol was immunoSEQ multiplex PCR, while the TCRdb copy is restricted to in-frame clones and leaves out a portion. The table records fewer than 350,000 clones, around 85% of them present only once. The V end was cut by 6 bases, the J end by 3 bases, with 8 bases between. Germline V gene sequence: CDR1 KGHSH, CDR2 LQKENI. The CDR3 has 12 amino acids. The chain uses TRBV18 and TRBJ2-5; D remains ambiguous. The receptor comes from a woman aged 40-49 years who had recovered from COVID-19. Sequenced: PBMCs or T cells enriched from blood (not recorded which). This CDR3 is CASSPTEETQYF. In DNA, the CDR3 is TGTGCCAGCTCCCCAACTGAAGAGACCCAGTACTTC.